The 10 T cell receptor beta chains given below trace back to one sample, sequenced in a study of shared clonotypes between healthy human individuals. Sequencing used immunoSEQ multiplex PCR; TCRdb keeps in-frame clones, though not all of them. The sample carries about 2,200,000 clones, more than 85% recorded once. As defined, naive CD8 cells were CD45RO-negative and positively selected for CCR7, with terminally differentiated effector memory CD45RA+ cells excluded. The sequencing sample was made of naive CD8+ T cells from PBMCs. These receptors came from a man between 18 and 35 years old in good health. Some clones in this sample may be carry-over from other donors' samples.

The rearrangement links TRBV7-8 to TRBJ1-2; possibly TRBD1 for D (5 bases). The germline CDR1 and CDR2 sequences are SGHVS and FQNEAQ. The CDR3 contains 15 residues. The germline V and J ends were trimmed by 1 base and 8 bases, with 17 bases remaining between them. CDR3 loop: CASSLVSPGSSGYTF. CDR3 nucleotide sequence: TGTGCCAGCAGCTTAGTTTCCCCAGGGTCGAGCGGCTACACCTTC.

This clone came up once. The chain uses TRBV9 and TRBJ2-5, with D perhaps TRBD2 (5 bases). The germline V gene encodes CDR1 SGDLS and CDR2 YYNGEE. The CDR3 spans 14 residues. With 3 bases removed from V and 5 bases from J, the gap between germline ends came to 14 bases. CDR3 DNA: TGTGCCAGCAGCGGAAAAACTAGTAGGGAGACCCAGTACTTC. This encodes CASSGKTSRETQYF.

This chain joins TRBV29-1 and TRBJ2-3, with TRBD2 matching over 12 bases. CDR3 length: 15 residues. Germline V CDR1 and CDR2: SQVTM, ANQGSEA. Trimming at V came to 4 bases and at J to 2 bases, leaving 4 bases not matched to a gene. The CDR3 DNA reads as TGCAGCGTTGTTCGGACTAGCGGGACCACAGATACGCAGTATTTT. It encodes CSVVRTSGTTDTQYF.

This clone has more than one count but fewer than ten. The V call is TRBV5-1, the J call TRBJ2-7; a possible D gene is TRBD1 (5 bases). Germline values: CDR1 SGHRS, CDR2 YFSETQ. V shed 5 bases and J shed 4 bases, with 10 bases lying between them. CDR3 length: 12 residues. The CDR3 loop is CASSFNRYEQYF. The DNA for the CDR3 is TGCGCCAGCAGTTTTAACAGGTACGAGCAGTACTTC.

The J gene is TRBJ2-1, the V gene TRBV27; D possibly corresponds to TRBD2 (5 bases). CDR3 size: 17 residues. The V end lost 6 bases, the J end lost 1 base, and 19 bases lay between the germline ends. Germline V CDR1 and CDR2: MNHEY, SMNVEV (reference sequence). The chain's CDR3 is CASRPTLPSGSYNEQFF. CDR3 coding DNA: TGTGCCAGCAGACCGACCCTCCCCAGCGGATCCTACAATGAGCAGTTCTTC.

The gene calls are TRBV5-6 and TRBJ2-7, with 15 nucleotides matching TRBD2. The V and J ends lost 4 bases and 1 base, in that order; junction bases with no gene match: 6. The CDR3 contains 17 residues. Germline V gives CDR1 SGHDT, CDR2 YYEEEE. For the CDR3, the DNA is TGTGCCAGCAGCCCAAGGACTAGCGGGAGGGCGTCCTACGAGCAGTACTTC. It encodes CASSPRTSGRASYEQYF.

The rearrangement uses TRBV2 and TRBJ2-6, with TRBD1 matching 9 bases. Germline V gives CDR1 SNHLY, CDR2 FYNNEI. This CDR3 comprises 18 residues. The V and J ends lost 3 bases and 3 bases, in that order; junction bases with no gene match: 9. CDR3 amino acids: CASSETRDRDYGANVLTF. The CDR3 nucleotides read TGTGCCAGCAGTGAGACCCGGGACAGGGACTATGGGGCCAACGTCCTGACTTTC.

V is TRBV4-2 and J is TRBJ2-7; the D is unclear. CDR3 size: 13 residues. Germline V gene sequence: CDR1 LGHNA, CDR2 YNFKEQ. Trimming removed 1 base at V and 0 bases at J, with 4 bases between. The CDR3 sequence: CASSQGYSYEQYF. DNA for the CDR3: TGTGCCAGCAGCCAAGGCTACTCCTACGAGCAGTACTTC.

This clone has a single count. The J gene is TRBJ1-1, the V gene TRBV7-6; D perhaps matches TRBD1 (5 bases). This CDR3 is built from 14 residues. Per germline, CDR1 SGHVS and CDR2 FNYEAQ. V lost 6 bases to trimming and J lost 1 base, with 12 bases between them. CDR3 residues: CASRAGGSNTEAFF. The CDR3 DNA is TGTGCCAGCAGGGCGGGGGGGTCGAACACTGAAGCTTTCTTT.

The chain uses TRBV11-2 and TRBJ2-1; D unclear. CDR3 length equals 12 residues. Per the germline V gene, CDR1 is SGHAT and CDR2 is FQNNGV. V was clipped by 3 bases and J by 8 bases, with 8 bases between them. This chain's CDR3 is CASSFSGHEQFF. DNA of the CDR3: TGTGCCAGCAGCTTCTCGGGCCATGAGCAGTTCTTC.